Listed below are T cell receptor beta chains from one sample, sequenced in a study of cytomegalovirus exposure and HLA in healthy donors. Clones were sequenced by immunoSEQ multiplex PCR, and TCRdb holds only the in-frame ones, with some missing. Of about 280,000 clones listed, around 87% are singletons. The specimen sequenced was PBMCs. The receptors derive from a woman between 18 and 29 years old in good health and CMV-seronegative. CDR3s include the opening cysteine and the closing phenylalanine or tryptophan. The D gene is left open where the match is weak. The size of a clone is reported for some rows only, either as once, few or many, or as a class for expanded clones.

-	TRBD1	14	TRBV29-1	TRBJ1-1	TGCAGCGTCATGGGACAGCGTATGAACACTGAAGCTTTCTTT	CSVMGQRMNTEAFF
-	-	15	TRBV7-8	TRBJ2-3	TGTGCCAGCAGCTCAAGAACGGGACTCACAGATACGCAGTATTTT	CASSSRTGLTDTQYF
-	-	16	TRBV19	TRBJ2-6	TGTGCCAGTAGTACACAGGGTAACTCTGGGGCCAACGTCCTGACTTTC	CASSTQGNSGANVLTF
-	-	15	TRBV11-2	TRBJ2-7	TGTGCCAGCAGCCCGGACAGTGGGATGCTCTACGAGCAGTACTTC	CASSPDSGMLYEQYF
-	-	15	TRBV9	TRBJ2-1	TGTGCCAGCAGCGTAAGCGGGTCCCCATACAATGAGCAGTTCTTC	CASSVSGSPYNEQFF
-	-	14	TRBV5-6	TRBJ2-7	TGTGCCAGCAGCTTTATGGCTTCACCCTACGAGCAGTACTTC	CASSFMASPYEQYF
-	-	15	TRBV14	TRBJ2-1	TGTGCCAGCAGCCCAAGGGGCGGGGCGCGGAATGAGCAGTTCTTC	CASSPRGGARNEQFF
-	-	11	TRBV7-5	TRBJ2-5	TGTGTCAGAAGTATTCTGGAGACCCAGTACTTC	CVRSILETQYF
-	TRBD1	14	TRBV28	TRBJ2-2	TGTGCCAGCAGTCCAGGACAGGGGACCGGGGAGCTGTTTTTT	CASSPGQGTGELFF
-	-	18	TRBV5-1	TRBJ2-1	TGCGCCAGCAGCCGCCTCCTTCTGAAAACCGGGACTGACAATGAGCAGTTCTTC	CASSRLLLKTGTDNEQFF
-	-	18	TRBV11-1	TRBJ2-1	TGTGCCAGCAGTTTTTCAGGTGTGGGTCAAAGCTCCTACAATGAGCAGTTCTTC	CASSFSGVGQSSYNEQFF
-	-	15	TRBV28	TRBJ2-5	TGTGCCACCTTCGCACCCAGGGAACGATGGGAGACCCAGTACTTC	CATFAPRERWETQYF
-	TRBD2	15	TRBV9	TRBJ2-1	TGTGCCAGCACCCAGGGACTAGCGGGAGCAGGCGAGCAGTTCTTC	CASTQGLAGAGEQFF
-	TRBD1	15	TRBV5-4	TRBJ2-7	TGTGCCAGCAGCTTAACACAGGGGAATAGCGACGAGCAGTACTTC	CASSLTQGNSDEQYF
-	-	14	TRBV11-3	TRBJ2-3	TGTGCCAGCAGCGCCCGACGGGTGGGAGATACGCAGTATTTT	CASSARRVGDTQYF
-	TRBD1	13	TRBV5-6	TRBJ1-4	TGTGCCAGCAGGGGACAGCTTAATGAAAAACTGTTTTTT	CASRGQLNEKLFF
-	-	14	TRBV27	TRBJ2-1	TGTGCCAGCAGTCTACGTCGCACCACCAATGAGCAGTTCTTC	CASSLRRTTNEQFF
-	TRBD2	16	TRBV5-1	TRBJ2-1	TGCGCCAGCAGCCCACAAAGCGGGAGCTCCTACAATGAGCAGTTCTTC	CASSPQSGSSYNEQFF
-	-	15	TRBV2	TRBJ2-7	TGTGCCAGCAGTTCGGAGGGTGGGTATTCCTACGAGCAGTACTTC	CASSSEGGYSYEQYF
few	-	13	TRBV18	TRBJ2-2	TGTGCCAGCTCAGCAACTAACACCGGGGAGCTGTTTTTT	CASSATNTGELFF
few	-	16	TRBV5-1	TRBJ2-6	TGCGCCAGCAGCTCCACAGGAAGCACTGGGGCCAACGTCCTGACTTTC	CASSSTGSTGANVLTF
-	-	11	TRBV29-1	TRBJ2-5	TGCAGCGCCGAGCTAGGAGAGACCCAGTACTTC	CSAELGETQYF
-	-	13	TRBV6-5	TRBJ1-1	TGTGCCAGCACCTCGCGGAGAAAAGGTGAAGCTTTCTTT	CASTSRRKGEAFF
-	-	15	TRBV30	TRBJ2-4	TGTGCCTGGAGTACAGGGCAAGTAGCCAAAAACATTCAGTACTTC	CAWSTGQVAKNIQYF
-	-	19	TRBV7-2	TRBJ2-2	TGTGCCAGCAGCGGCGGGGCGGCCCTTGGACAGGCGAACACCGGGGAGCTGTTTTTT	CASSGGAALGQANTGELFF
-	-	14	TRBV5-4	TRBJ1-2	TGTGCCAGCAGCTTGGCCAGGGGCAGCTATGGCTACACCTTC	CASSLARGSYGYTF
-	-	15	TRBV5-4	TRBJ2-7	TGTGCCAGCAGCTTGGAACTCGCTTCCTCCTACGAGCAGTACTTC	CASSLELASSYEQYF
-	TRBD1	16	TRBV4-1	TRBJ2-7	TGCGCCAGCAGCACAACCGGGACAGGGGGCTCCTACGAGCAGTACTTC	CASSTTGTGGSYEQYF
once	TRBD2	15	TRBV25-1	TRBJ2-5	TGTGCCAGCAGTGTGGGGACTAGCGGGATGGAGACCCAGTACTTC	CASSVGTSGMETQYF
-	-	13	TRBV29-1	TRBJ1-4	TGCAGCGTTGAAGATGGGGCGAAGGAAAAACTGTTTTTT	CSVEDGAKEKLFF
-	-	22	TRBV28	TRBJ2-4	TGTGCCAGCAGTTTATGGATTTCCAATGCGGCTAGCTCTCCCGGGGCCAAAAACATTCAGTACTTC	CASSLWISNAASSPGAKNIQYF
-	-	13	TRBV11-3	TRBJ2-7	TGTGCCAGCAGCGCGTTACAGGGTTCCGAGCAGTACTTC	CASSALQGSEQYF
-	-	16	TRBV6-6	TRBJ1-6	TGTGCCAGCGTATGGGGCACGAGCTCCTATAATTCACCCCTCCACTTT	CASVWGTSSYNSPLHF
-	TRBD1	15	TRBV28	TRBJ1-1	TGTGCCAGCAGTTCCTGGGGACAGATGAACACTGAAGCTTTCTTT	CASSSWGQMNTEAFF
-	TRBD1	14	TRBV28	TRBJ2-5	TGTGCCAGCCGCCGGACAGGGGGAGGTGAGACCCAGTACTTC	CASRRTGGGETQYF
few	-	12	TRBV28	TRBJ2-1	TGTGCCAGCAGTTTATTGGCCAATGAGCAGTTCTTC	CASSLLANEQFF
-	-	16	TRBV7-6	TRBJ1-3	TGTGCCAGCAGCTTAGGCCACAGCCACTCTGGAAACACCATATATTTT	CASSLGHSHSGNTIYF
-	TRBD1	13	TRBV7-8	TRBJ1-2	TGTGCCAGCAACACAGGGGGCAGGGATGGCTACACCTTC	CASNTGGRDGYTF
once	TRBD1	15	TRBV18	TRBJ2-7	TGTGCCAGCTCCTTGGTTAGGACAGGGGCTCCCGAGCAGTACTTC	CASSLVRTGAPEQYF
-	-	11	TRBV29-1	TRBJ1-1	TGCAGCGTTGCAGGGGTCACTGAAGCTTTCTTT	CSVAGVTEAFF
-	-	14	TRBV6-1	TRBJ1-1	TGTGCCAGCAGTGTGGGGCGGCTGAACACTGAAGCTTTCTTT	CASSVGRLNTEAFF
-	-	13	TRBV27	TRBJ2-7	TGTGCCAGCAGTTTATCGTTAGGGGTCGAGCAGTACTTC	CASSLSLGVEQYF
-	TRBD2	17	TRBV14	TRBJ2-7	TGTGCCAGCAGCCAGAATCCCTGGGGGACTAGCTCCGGCGAGCAGTACTTC	CASSQNPWGTSSGEQYF
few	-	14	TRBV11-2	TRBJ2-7	TGTGCCAGCAGCCCAGGGGTCATAGCCTACGAGCAGTACTTC	CASSPGVIAYEQYF
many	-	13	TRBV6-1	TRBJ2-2	TGTGCCAGCAGTGATCTGAGTCCCGGGGAGCTGTTTTTT	CASSDLSPGELFF
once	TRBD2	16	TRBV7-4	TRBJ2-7	TGTGCCAGCAGCCCTTCAGCCAGCGGGAGATCCTACGAGCAGTACTTC	CASSPSASGRSYEQYF
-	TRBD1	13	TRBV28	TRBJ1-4	TGTGCCACCGTACAGGGGGCTAATGAAAAACTGTTTTTT	CATVQGANEKLFF
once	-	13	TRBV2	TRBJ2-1	TGTGCCAGTGTCCGGGACTTACTTAATGAGCAGTTCTTC	CASVRDLLNEQFF